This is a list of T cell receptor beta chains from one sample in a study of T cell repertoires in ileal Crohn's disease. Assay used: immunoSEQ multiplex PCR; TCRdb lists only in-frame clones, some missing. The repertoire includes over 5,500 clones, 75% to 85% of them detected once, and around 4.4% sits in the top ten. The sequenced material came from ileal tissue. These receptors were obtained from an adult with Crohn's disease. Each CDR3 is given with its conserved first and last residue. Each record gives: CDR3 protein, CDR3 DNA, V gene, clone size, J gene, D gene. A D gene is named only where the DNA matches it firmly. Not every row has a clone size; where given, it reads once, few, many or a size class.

CASSDAGYETQYF,TGTGCCAGCAGTGATGCGGGGTATGAGACCCAGTACTTC,TRBV6-1,once,TRBJ2-5,NA
CASSLAGRAAFF,TGTGCCAGCAGCTTGGCGGGCAGGGCAGCTTTCTTT,TRBV5-5,NA,TRBJ1-1,NA
CASSPGGGPYEQYF,TGTGCCAGCTCCCCTGGCGGTGGCCCCTACGAGCAGTACTTC,TRBV18,NA,TRBJ2-7,NA
CASSLQGTYEQYF,TGTGCCAGCTCACTACAGGGGACCTACGAGCAGTACTTC,TRBV18,few,TRBJ2-7,TRBD1
CASSFTGTSGKQYF,TGTGCTAGCAGCTTCACCGGGACTAGCGGCAAGCAGTACTTC,TRBV7-7,NA,TRBJ2-7,TRBD2
CASSEAQLAHTGELFF,TGTGCCAGCAGTGAAGCACAACTAGCGCACACCGGGGAGCTGTTTTTT,TRBV2,NA,TRBJ2-2,TRBD2
CASKQGWGNEKLFF,TGTGCCAGCAAACAGGGTTGGGGTAATGAAAAACTGTTTTTT,TRBV7-2,few,TRBJ1-4,NA
CASTTRETQYF,TGCGCCAGCACTACTCGAGAGACCCAGTACTTC,TRBV10-2,NA,TRBJ2-5,NA
CASSWKEHSTGGYTF,TGTGCCAGCAGTTGGAAGGAGCACTCCACAGGAGGCTACACCTTC,TRBV6-5,NA,TRBJ1-2,NA
CATSRAFSYEQYF,TGTGCCACCAGCAGAGCCTTCTCCTACGAGCAGTACTTC,TRBV15,few,TRBJ2-7,NA
CATSPEVGEQYF,TGTGCCACCAGCCCGGAGGTGGGCGAGCAGTACTTC,TRBV15,NA,TRBJ2-7,NA
CASSGRTGTWEQYF,TGTGCCAGCAGCGGCCGGACAGGGACCTGGGAGCAGTACTTC,TRBV7-8,NA,TRBJ2-7,TRBD1
CATSRSVPGQIRNQPQHF,TGTGCCACCAGCAGAAGTGTTCCTGGACAGATCCGCAATCAGCCCCAGCATTTT,TRBV15,NA,TRBJ1-5,NA
CASDSRYTGELFF,TGTGCCAGTGACTCGCGGTACACCGGGGAGCTGTTTTTT,TRBV19,NA,TRBJ2-2,NA
CASRFGRTQNYGYTF,TGTGCCAGCAGATTTGGAAGGACACAAAACTATGGCTACACCTTC,TRBV6-5,NA,TRBJ1-2,NA
CASSESSGSTDTQYF,TGTGCCAGCAGTGAGTCTAGCGGAAGCACAGATACGCAGTATTTT,TRBV6-4,NA,TRBJ2-3,TRBD2
CAWSDDIYNEQFF,TGTGCCTGGAGTGATGACATATACAATGAGCAGTTCTTC,TRBV30,NA,TRBJ2-1,NA
CASSPQGRNIQYF,TGTGCCAGCTCACCACAAGGGAGAAACATTCAGTACTTC,TRBV18,NA,TRBJ2-4,NA
CASSMPLGLSGLYF,TGTGCCAGCAGCATGCCCTTGGGCTTGTCAGGGTTGTACTTC,TRBV28,once,TRBJ2-7,NA
CASSVAATATYEQYF,TGTGCCAGTAGTGTCGCCGCGACAGCTACCTACGAGCAGTACTTC,TRBV19,NA,TRBJ2-7,NA
CASSANGGATGELFF,TGTGCCAGCAGTGCGAACGGGGGGGCCACCGGGGAGCTGTTTTTT,TRBV6-5,NA,TRBJ2-2,TRBD2
CASLQGLSTDTQYF,TGTGCCAGCTTACAGGGGCTGAGCACAGATACGCAGTATTTT,TRBV6-1,few,TRBJ2-3,TRBD1
CASSATGRGREKLFF,TGTGCCAGCAGTGCAACCGGGAGGGGGCGAGAAAAACTGTTTTTT,TRBV27,few,TRBJ1-4,TRBD1
CASRGRVGGTGELFF,TGTGCCAGCAGAGGGAGGGTTGGGGGGACCGGGGAGCTGTTTTTT,TRBV6-1,NA,TRBJ2-2,TRBD2
CASSLLGQGAAFF,TGTGCCAGCAGTTTATTGGGGCAGGGCGCGGCTTTCTTT,TRBV27,once,TRBJ1-1,NA
CASSFGRSNEQFF,TGTGCCAGCAGCTTTGGTCGGAGTAATGAGCAGTTCTTC,TRBV7-3,few,TRBJ2-1,NA
CSAGQGFSYEQYF,TGCAGCGCTGGACAAGGGTTCTCCTACGAGCAGTACTTC,TRBV29-1,NA,TRBJ2-7,NA
CAWSTTQGARNYGYTF,TGTGCCTGGAGTACGACCCAGGGGGCGCGGAACTATGGCTACACCTTC,TRBV30,NA,TRBJ1-2,TRBD1
CASGGQGFYGYTF,TGCGCCAGCGGGGGACAGGGGTTCTATGGCTACACCTTC,TRBV5-1,NA,TRBJ1-2,TRBD1
CSVVILAGVNEQFF,TGCAGCGTTGTCATTCTAGCGGGAGTGAATGAGCAGTTCTTC,TRBV29-1,NA,TRBJ2-1,TRBD2
CASSILQESEKLFF,TGTGCCAGTAGTATTCTACAGGAAAGCGAAAAACTGTTTTTT,TRBV19,NA,TRBJ1-4,NA
CASSQGGQGIYNEQFF,TGCGCCAGCAGCCAAGGAGGACAGGGGATCTACAATGAGCAGTTCTTC,TRBV4-1,NA,TRBJ2-1,TRBD1
CASSPTSQPQHF,TGTGCCAGCAGCCCGACAAGTCAGCCCCAGCATTTT,TRBV2,few,TRBJ1-5,NA
CASSFRARGRNEQYF,TGTGCCAGCAGCTTTCGCGCCAGGGGAAGAAACGAGCAGTACTTC,TRBV13,NA,TRBJ2-7,NA
CASRSGVINTIYF,TGTGCCAGCAGGTCAGGGGTCATAAACACCATATATTTT,TRBV7-9,NA,TRBJ1-3,NA
CASSSRSGGRTDTQYF,TGCGCCAGCAGCTCGCGGTCAGGGGGCCGCACAGATACGCAGTATTTT,TRBV5-1,NA,TRBJ2-3,TRBD1
CASSQDPQRRGGSTEAFF,TGTGCCAGCAGCCAAGATCCCCAGCGCAGGGGAGGGTCCACTGAAGCTTTCTTT,TRBV4-2,NA,TRBJ1-1,NA
CASALHGDSNQPQHF,TGTGCCAGCGCTTTACACGGGGATAGCAATCAGCCCCAGCATTTT,TRBV6-4,few,TRBJ1-5,NA
CASSRGLAGDNEQFF,TGTGCCAGTAGTAGGGGACTAGCGGGAGACAATGAGCAGTTCTTC,TRBV19,NA,TRBJ2-1,TRBD2
CASRTESQDYGYTF,TGTGCCAGTAGGACAGAATCACAAGACTATGGCTACACCTTC,TRBV19,NA,TRBJ1-2,NA